A selection of T cell receptor beta chains follows, all from one sample in a study of graft-versus-host responses after intestinal transplantation. This table comes from immunoSEQ multiplex PCR, and its TCRdb copy is limited to in-frame clones, with some not included. The sample has about 15,000 clones, 74% seen once. Specimen: ileum tissue, collected 14 days after transplant. These receptors originate from a human patient who received an intestinal transplant, so some T cells may come from the graft donor. CDR3s include the opening cysteine and the closing phenylalanine or tryptophan. The order of the fields is D gene, J gene, V gene, clone size, CDR3 DNA, CDR3 protein. D genes are given only for firm matches. Rows may omit the clone size; those that give it use once, few, many or a size class.

>.|TRBJ2-1|TRBV27|.
TGTGCCAGCACCACGGCAACTACTGTAAGACTTAATGAGCAGTTCTTC
CASTTATTVRLNEQFF
>.|TRBJ1-2|TRBV5-1|.
TGCGCCAGCAGCACCGGGACGGCGAGGAACTATGGCTACACCTTC
CASSTGTARNYGYTF
>TRBD2|TRBJ2-7|TRBV25-1|once
TGTGCCAGCAGTCCTTTGGGGACTACCAGAATCGAGCAGTACTTC
CASSPLGTTRIEQYF
>TRBD1|TRBJ1-1|TRBV19|.
TGTGCCAGTAGACGAGACAGGGGGCCAAGGACTGAAGCTTTCTTT
CASRRDRGPRTEAFF
>.|TRBJ2-2|TRBV4-1|.
TGCGCCAGCAGCCAATCGAACACCGGGGAGCTGTTTTTT
CASSQSNTGELFF
>.|TRBJ1-5|TRBV6-1|few
TGTGCCAGCAGTGAAGGGCCAGGGAGGAATCAGCCCCAGCATTTT
CASSEGPGRNQPQHF
>.|TRBJ2-2|TRBV7-6|.
TGTGCCAGCAGCCAAAGGGGGGGTTTTTCCACCGGGGAGCTGTTTTTT
CASSQRGGFSTGELFF
>.|TRBJ2-3|TRBV10-3|.
TGTGCCATCAGAAGCGGGCCTAGCACAGATACGCAGTATTTT
CAIRSGPSTDTQYF
>.|TRBJ2-7|TRBV11-2|.
TGTGCCAGCAGCCTGGGACTGCGTTACGAGCAGTACTTC
CASSLGLRYEQYF
>.|TRBJ2-5|TRBV19|.
TGTGCCAGTAGTACACGAGGTCTTAGCATCGAGACCCAGTACTTC
CASSTRGLSIETQYF
>TRBD1|TRBJ2-7|TRBV27|.
TGTGCCAGCAGAACTACAGGGGTCGCTTACGAGCAGTACTTC
CASRTTGVAYEQYF
>TRBD2|TRBJ2-1|TRBV5-4|.
TGTGCCAGCAGCTTGGGACTAGCGGGTGTTAGCTCCTACAATGAGCAGTTCTTC
CASSLGLAGVSSYNEQFF
>.|TRBJ2-7|TRBV14|.
TGTGCCAGCAGCCCAGGTTTGAGCTCCTACGAGCAGTACTTC
CASSPGLSSYEQYF
>TRBD1|TRBJ2-1|TRBV7-3|.
TGTGCCAGCAGCTTACCGGGACAGGGCAATGAGCAGTTCTTC
CASSLPGQGNEQFF
>.|TRBJ1-4|TRBV5-1|.
TGCGCCAGCAGACCCGTGGGGGGGATGGAGTATGAAAAACTGTTTTTT
CASRPVGGMEYEKLFF
>.|TRBJ2-3|TRBV19|.
TGTGCCAGTAGTATCTTCGGGGCCACAGATACGCAGTATTTT
CASSIFGATDTQYF
>.|TRBJ2-7|TRBV5-1|.
TGCGCCAGCAGCCTGATAGGGGACGAGCAGTACTTC
CASSLIGDEQYF
>TRBD1|TRBJ2-2|TRBV7-6|.
TGTGCCAGCAGCCTCTTGGGAGGACAGGGGGCTGGCGGGGAGCTGTTTTTT
CASSLLGGQGAGGELFF
>.|TRBJ2-1|TRBV27|once
TGTGCCAGCAGCCAGCTCCAGAGCCTAAACAATGAGCAGTTCTTC
CASSQLQSLNNEQFF
>.|TRBJ1-4|TRBV27|.
TGTGCCAGCAGTTTTTTGGCTGGGGGCCTGCTAAATGAAAAACTGTTTTTT
CASSFLAGGLLNEKLFF
>.|TRBJ2-3|TRBV4-1|.
TGCGCCAGCAGCCAAGGGGGAGCGGGAGATACGCAGTATTTT
CASSQGGAGDTQYF
>TRBD1|TRBJ2-7|TRBV30|.
TGTGCCTGGACCATGGGGCAGGGGGCCTACGAGCAGTACTTC
CAWTMGQGAYEQYF
>.|TRBJ1-1|TRBV4-1|.
TGCGCCAGCAGCCAAATGGGGGTCTGGACTGAAGCTTTCTTT
CASSQMGVWTEAFF
>.|TRBJ2-1|TRBV28|.
TGTGCCAGCAGTTTATGGACTGAGCAGTTCTTC
CASSLWTEQFF
>.|TRBJ2-7|TRBV5-6|once
TGTGCCAGCAGCTCGGCGGGGAGAGGGCCCTACGAGCAGTACTTC
CASSSAGRGPYEQYF
>.|TRBJ2-1|TRBV9|.
TGTGCCAGCAGCGGCTTGGGACCCCCCTCCTACAATGAGCAGTTCTTC
CASSGLGPPSYNEQFF
>.|TRBJ1-2|TRBV30|.
TGTGCCTGGAGTCGGGTGAACTATGGCTACACCTTC
CAWSRVNYGYTF
>TRBD2|TRBJ2-1|TRBV18|.
TGTGCCAGCTCCCTAGCGAGCGGGAGCTCCTACAATGAGCAGTTCTTC
CASSLASGSSYNEQFF
>.|TRBJ2-7|TRBV7-2|.
TGTGCCAGCAGCGCATGGGGGGGCGGCTACGAGCAGTACTTC
CASSAWGGGYEQYF
>.|TRBJ2-1|TRBV27|.
TGTGCCAGCAGTTTAGCCCGGGGGAACTACAATGAGCAGTTCTTC
CASSLARGNYNEQFF
>TRBD2|TRBJ2-7|TRBV6-1|.
TGTGCCAGCAGTACGACTAGCGGGACGGGAGAGCAGTACTTC
CASSTTSGTGEQYF
>TRBD2|TRBJ2-2|TRBV5-3|.
TGTGCCAGAAGCTTGGCTAGCGGGGAGCCCGGGGAGCTGTTTTTT
CARSLASGEPGELFF